This TCR beta chain was sequenced for a study of cytomegalovirus exposure and HLA in healthy donors. CDR3 length equals 16 residues. Germline values: CDR1 SGHVS, CDR2 FNYEAQ. V gave up 1 base and J gave up 5 bases, with 14 bases separating them. As concerns this clone: The antigen remains undetermined.

General study points: It was assumed in the presence/absence analyses that sequencing depth was roughly uniform across donors. In a later analysis, a missense DCLRE1C variant was linked to TCR beta V- and J-gene trimming. It emerged from a later analysis that several of the most significant clusters appeared to be linked to common viral pathogens.

PCR amplification relied on 60 Vbeta primers (plus 13 Jbeta primers). Method: immunoSEQ multiplex PCR; TCRdb's copy keeps in-frame clones and lacks some. This table has 150,000 to 200,000 clones, roughly 85% appearing once. Likely unrecorded immune exposures existed in these nominally healthy donors. Sequenced: PBMCs. The genes are TRBV7-6 and TRBJ2-2, with D perhaps matching TRBD2 (6 bases). The receptor was derived from a woman in her forties or fifties in good health and CMV-seronegative. The CDR3, as DNA: TGTGCCAGCAGCTTAGTAGAACTAGCTAGAACCGGGGAGCTGTTTTTT. Residues: CASSLVELARTGELFF.